The 9 T cell receptor beta chains below come from one sample, sequenced in a study of cytomegalovirus exposure and HLA in healthy donors. The method was immunoSEQ multiplex PCR; TCRdb's version includes in-frame clones alone and lacks a portion of them. The repertoire includes around 300,000 clones, around 87% of them detected once, and over 1% sits in the top ten. The sequencing sample was made of PBMCs. These receptors originate from a woman aged 25 to 39 in good health and CMV-seropositive.

This clone was counted between two and nine times. The chain employs TRBV4-1 and TRBJ1-5; D perhaps matches TRBD1 (5 bases). In germline, CDR1 is MGHRA, CDR2 YSYEKL. The length of the CDR3 is 15 residues. V lost 0 bases and J 7 bases, leaving 13 bases between the germline ends. The CDR3 bases are TGCGCCAGCAGCCAAGATACGACCCAGGGACAGCCCCAGCATTTT. Translated, it gives CASSQDTTQGQPQHF.

Here the CDR3 DNA reads TGTGCCTGGAGTGTAATGAGCTATGGCAATCAGCCCCAGCATTTT. Amino acid sequence: CAWSVMSYGNQPQHF. V is TRBV30 and J is TRBJ1-5; unclear D gene. This CDR3 contains 15 residues. V was clipped by 0 bases and J by 2 bases, with 11 bases between them. CDR1 is GTSNPN and CDR2 is SVGIG in the germline V gene (reference sequence).

The rearrangement uses TRBV28 and TRBJ2-5, with D possibly being TRBD2 (6 bases). Trimming took 2 bases from V and 2 from J, leaving 15 bases between them. CDR1 is MDHEN, CDR2 SYDVKM, per germline. The CDR3 spans 16 residues. Written as DNA, the CDR3 is TGTGCCAGCAGTTTAAGTCCTCTAGCGCAACAAGAGACCCAGTACTTC. It codes for CASSLSPLAQQETQYF.

The chain has TRBV27 and TRBJ2-7, with 9 bases fitting TRBD1. CDR3 length: 14 amino acids. Trimming at V came to 3 bases and at J to 7 bases, leaving 7 bases not matched to a gene. Germline values: CDR1 MNHEY, CDR2 SMNVEV (reference sequence). CDR3 nucleotide sequence: TGTGCCAGCAGTTTCCTTTCGGGACAGGGAGAGCAGTACTTC. It codes for CASSFLSGQGEQYF.

The chain has TRBV6-6 and TRBJ2-1; TRBD2 agrees at 8 bases. Looked up from germline, CDR1 is MNHNY and CDR2 is SVGAGI (reference sequence). This CDR3 is 16 amino acids long. The V gene end was trimmed by 5 bases and the J gene end by 7 bases; junction bases not matched to a gene: 13. CDR3 in DNA: TGTGCCAGCAGTCCGTTAGCGGGAAAAAGGTGGAATGAGCAGTTCTTC. This encodes CASSPLAGKRWNEQFF.

The chain joins TRBV27 to TRBJ1-2; D gene uncertain. Germline assignment: CDR1 MNHEY and CDR2 SMNVEV (reference sequence). V was trimmed by 4 bases and J by 10 bases, leaving 19 bases between them. This CDR3 has 14 residues. The CDR3 DNA reads TGTGCCAGCAGTTCTCTTGACCGGTTATCATCCTACACCTTC. It specifies CASSSLDRLSSYTF.

The genes are TRBV27 and TRBJ2-2, with D possibly being TRBD1 (6 bases). Germline V gene data show CDR1 as MNHEY and CDR2 as SMNVEV (reference sequence). This CDR3 region has 13 residues. V shed 11 bases and J shed 1 base, with 11 bases lying between them. DNA of the CDR3: TGTGCCTCACAGGGCCTGAACACCGGGGAGCTGTTTTTT. Protein: CASQGLNTGELFF.

Here the CDR3 reads CASGDRGGQETQYF. For the CDR3, the DNA is TGTGCCAGCGGAGACAGGGGTGGACAAGAGACCCAGTACTTC. The chain combines TRBV9 with TRBJ2-5, with 8 bases matching TRBD1. V dropped 7 bases and J dropped 2; count of bases not matched to a gene: 7. Per the germline V gene, CDR1 is SGDLS and CDR2 is YYNGEE. The CDR3 length is 14 residues. The complete variable domain, with remaining parts taken from reference TRBV9 and TRBJ2-5, reads DSGVTQTPKHLITATGQRVTLRCSPRSGDLSVYWYQQSLDQGLQFLIQYYNGEERAKGNILERFSAQQFPDLHSELNLSSLELGDSALYFCASGDRGGQETQYFGPGTRLLVL.

The chain carries TRBV7-9 and TRBJ1-6; D remains unclear. The CDR3 consists of 12 residues. V shed 1 base and J shed 8 bases, with 3 bases lying between them. Germline lookup yields CDR1 SEHNR and CDR2 FQNEAQ (reference sequence). The CDR3 DNA follows: TGTGCCAGCAGCTTAGACTATTCACCCCTCCACTTT. It encodes CASSLDYSPLHF. Full variable domain (rest looked up from reference TRBV7-9 and TRBJ1-6): DTGVSQNPRHKITKRGQNVTFRCDPISEHNRLYWYRQTLGQGPEFLTYFQNEAQLEKSRLLSDRFSAERPKGSFSTLEIQRTEQGDSAMYLCASSLDYSPLHFGNGTRLTVT.